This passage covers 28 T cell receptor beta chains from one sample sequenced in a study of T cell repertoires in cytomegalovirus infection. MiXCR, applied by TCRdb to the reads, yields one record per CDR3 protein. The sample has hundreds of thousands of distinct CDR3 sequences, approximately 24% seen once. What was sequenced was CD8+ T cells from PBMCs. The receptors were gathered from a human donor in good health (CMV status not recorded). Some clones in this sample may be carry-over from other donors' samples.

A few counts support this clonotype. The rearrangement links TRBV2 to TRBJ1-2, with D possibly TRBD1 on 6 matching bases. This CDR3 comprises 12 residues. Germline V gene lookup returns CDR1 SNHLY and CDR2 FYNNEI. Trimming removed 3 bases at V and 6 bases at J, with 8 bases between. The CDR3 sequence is CASSDEGDGYTF. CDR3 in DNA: TGTGCCAGCAGTGATGAGGGGGATGGCTACACCTTC.

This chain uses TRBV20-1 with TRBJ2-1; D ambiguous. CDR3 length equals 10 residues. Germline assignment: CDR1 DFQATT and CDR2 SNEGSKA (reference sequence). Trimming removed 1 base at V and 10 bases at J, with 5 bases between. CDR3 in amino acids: CSARGVEQFF. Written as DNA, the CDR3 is TGCAGTGCTAGAGGGGTAGAGCAGTTCTTC.

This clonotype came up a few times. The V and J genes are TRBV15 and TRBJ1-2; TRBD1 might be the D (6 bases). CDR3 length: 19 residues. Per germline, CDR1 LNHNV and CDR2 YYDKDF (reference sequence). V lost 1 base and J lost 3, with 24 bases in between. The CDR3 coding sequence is TGTGCCACCAGCAGAGGGGTCATTGATGGGGGCGCGAAAGACTATGGCTACACCTTC. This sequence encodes CATSRGVIDGGAKDYGYTF.

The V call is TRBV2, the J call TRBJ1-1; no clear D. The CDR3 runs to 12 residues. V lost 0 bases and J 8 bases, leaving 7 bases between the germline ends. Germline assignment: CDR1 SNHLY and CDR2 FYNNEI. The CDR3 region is CASSEALVEAFF. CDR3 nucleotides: TGTGCCAGCAGTGAAGCGCTGGTAGAAGCTTTCTTT.

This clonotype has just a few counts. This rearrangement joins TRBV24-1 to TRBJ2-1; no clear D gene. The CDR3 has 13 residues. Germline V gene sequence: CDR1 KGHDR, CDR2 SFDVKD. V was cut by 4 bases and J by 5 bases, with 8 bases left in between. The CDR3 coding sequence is TGTGCCACCAGTGAGACCACAGACAATGAGCAGTTCTTC. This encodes CATSETTDNEQFF.

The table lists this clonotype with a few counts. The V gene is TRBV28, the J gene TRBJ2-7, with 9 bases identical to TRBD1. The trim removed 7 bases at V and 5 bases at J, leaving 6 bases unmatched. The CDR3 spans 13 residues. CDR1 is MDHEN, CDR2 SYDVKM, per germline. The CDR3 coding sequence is TGTGCCAGCATTCGGACAGGGGAAAACGAGCAGTACTTC. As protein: CASIRTGENEQYF.

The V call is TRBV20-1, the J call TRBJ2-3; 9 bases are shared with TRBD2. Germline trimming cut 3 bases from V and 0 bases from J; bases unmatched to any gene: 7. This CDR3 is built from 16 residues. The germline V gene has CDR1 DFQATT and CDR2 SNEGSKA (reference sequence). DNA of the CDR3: TGCAGTGCTAGCGGCGGGGGGGCCGATAGCACAGATACGCAGTATTTT. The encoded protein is CSASGGGADSTDTQYF.

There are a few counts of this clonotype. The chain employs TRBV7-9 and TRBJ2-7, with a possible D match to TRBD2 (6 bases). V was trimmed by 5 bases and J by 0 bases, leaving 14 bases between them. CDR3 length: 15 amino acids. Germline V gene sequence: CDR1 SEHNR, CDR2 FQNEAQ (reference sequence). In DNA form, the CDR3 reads TGTGCCAGCAGCCCGGGGGAGTGGAGCTCCTACGAGCAGTACTTC. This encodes CASSPGEWSSYEQYF.

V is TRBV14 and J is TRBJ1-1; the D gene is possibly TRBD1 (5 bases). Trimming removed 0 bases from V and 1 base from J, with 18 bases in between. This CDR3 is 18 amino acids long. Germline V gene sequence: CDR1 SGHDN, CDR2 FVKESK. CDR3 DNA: TGTGCCAGCAGCCAAGATTTGCAGGGCAACCCTCAGAACACTGAAGCTTTCTTT. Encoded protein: CASSQDLQGNPQNTEAFF. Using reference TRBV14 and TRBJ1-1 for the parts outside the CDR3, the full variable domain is EAGVTQFPSHSVIEKGQTVTLRCDPISGHDNLYWYRRVMGKEIKFLLHFVKESKQDESGMPNNRFLAERTGGTYSTLKVQPAELEDSGVYFCASSQDLQGNPQNTEAFFGQGTRLTVV.

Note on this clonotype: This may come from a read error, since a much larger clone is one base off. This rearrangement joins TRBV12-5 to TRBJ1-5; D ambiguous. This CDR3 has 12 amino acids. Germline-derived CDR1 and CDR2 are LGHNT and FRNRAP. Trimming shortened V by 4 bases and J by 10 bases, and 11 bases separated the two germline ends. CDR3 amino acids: CASGSLGHPQHF. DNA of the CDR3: TGTGCTAGTGGTTCGTTGGGCCATCCCCAGCATTTT.

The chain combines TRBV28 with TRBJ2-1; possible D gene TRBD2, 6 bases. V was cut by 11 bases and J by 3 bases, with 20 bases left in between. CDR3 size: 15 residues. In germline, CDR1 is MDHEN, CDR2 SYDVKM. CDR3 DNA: TGTGCCGAGGCCGAGGCCGGGGGTCTCTACAATGAGCAGTTCTTC. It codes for CAEAEAGGLYNEQFF.

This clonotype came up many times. Here the CDR3 reads CASSRGFPNEQFF. CDR3 bases: TGTGCCAGCAGCCGAGGGTTCCCCAATGAGCAGTTCTTC. The V and J genes are TRBV7-6 and TRBJ2-1; TRBD2 is a possible D gene (5 bases). This CDR3 has 13 residues. Germline lookup yields CDR1 SGHVS and CDR2 FNYEAQ. The V and J ends lost 5 bases and 6 bases respectively, with 11 bases between them. Drawing the rest from reference TRBV7-6 and TRBJ2-1, the complete variable domain is GAGVSQSPRYKVTKRGQDVALRCDPISGHVSLYWYRQALGQGPEFLTYFNYEAQQDKSGLPNDRFSAERPEGSISTLTIQRTEQRDSAMYRCASSRGFPNEQFFGPGTRLTVL.

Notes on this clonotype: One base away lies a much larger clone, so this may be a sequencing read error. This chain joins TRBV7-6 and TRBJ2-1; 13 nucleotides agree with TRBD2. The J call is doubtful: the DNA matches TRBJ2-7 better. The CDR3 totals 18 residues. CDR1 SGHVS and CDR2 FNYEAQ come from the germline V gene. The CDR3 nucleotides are TGTGCCAGCAGCTTATCCAGGGCGGGACTAGCGGGGTACAATGAGCAGTACTTC. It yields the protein CASSLSRAGLAGYNEQYF.

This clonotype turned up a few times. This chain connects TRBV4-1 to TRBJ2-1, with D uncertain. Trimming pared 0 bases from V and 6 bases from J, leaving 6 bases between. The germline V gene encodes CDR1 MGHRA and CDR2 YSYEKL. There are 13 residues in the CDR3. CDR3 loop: CASSQDSVNEQFF. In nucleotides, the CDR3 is TGCGCCAGCAGCCAAGACTCAGTCAATGAGCAGTTCTTC.

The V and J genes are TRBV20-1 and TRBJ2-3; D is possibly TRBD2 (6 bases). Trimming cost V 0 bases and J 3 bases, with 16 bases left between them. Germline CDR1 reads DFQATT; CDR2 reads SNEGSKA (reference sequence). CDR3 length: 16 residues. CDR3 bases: TGCAGTGCTAGAGATGTGAGCGGGCCCTGGACAGATACGCAGTATTTT. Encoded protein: CSARDVSGPWTDTQYF.

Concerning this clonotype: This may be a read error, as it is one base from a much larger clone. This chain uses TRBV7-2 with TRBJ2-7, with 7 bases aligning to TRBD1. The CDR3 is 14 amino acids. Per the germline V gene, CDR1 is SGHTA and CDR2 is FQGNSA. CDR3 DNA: TGTGCCAGCAGCTATGGGGACAGTACCTACGAGCAGTGCTTC. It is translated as CASSYGDSTYEQCF.

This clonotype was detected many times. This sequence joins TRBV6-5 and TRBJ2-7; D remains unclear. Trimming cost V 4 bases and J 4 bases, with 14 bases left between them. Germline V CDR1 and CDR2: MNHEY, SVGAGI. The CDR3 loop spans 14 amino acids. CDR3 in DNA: TGTGCCAGCAGTTCTAGTATTTCAGCTTACGAGCAGTACTTC. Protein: CASSSSISAYEQYF.

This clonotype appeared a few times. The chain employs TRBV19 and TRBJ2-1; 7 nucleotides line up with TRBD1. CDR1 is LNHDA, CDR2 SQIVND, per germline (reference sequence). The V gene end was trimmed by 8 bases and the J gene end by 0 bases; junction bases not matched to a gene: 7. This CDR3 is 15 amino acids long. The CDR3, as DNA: TGTGCCAGTGGCCCGGGGACAGCCTCCTACAATGAGCAGTTCTTC. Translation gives CASGPGTASYNEQFF.

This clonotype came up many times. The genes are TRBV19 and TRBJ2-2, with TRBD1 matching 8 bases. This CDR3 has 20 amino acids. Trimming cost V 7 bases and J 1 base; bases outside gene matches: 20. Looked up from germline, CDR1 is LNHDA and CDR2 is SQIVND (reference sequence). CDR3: CASITIHSDRASLNTGELFF. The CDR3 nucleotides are TGTGCCAGTATCACTATTCACTCGGACAGGGCCTCGCTGAACACCGGGGAGCTGTTTTTT.

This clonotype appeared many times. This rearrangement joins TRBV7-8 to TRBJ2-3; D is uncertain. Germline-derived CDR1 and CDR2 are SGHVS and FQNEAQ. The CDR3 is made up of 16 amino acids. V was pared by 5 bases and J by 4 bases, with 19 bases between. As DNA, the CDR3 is TGTGCCAGCAGCCTCGGTATTCAGGCAGCCTCAGATACGCAGTATTTT. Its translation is CASSLGIQAASDTQYF.

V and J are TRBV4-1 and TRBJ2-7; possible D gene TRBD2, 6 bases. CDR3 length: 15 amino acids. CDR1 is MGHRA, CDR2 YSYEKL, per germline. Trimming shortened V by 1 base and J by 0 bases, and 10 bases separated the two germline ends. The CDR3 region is CASSQVSSDSYEQYF. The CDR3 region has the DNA TGCGCCAGCAGCCAAGTCTCTAGCGACTCCTACGAGCAGTACTTC.

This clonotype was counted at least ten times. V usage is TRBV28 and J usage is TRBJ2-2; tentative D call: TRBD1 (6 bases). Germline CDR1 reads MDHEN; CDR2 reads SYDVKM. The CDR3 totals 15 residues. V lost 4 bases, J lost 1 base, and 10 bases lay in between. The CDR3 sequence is CASSWSGENTGELFF. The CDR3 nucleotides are TGTGCCAGCAGTTGGTCAGGGGAGAACACCGGGGAGCTGTTTTTT.

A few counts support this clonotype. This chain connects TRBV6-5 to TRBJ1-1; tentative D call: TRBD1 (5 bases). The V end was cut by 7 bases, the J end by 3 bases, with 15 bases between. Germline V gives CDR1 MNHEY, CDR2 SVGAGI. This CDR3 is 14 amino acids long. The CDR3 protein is CASTTPGVDTEAFF. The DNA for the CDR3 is TGTGCCAGCACCACGCCGGGGGTGGACACTGAAGCTTTCTTT.

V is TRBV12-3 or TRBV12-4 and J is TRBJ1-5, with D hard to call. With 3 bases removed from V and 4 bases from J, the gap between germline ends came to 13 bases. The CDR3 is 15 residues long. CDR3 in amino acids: CASSFEGQYNQPQHF. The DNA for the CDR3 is TGTGCCAGCAGTTTTGAAGGGCAGTATAATCAGCCCCAGCATTTT.

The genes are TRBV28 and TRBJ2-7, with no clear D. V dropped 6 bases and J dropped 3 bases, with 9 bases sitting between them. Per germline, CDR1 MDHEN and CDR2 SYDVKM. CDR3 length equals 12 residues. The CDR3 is CASSPNYYEQYF. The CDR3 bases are TGTGCCAGCAGCCCAAATTACTACGAGCAGTACTTC.

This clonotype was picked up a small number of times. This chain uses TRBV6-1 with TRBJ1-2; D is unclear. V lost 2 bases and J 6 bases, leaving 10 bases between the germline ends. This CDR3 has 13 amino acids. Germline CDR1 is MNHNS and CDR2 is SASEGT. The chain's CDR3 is CASSESIGDGYTF. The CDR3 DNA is TGTGCCAGCAGTGAAAGTATCGGGGATGGCTACACCTTC.

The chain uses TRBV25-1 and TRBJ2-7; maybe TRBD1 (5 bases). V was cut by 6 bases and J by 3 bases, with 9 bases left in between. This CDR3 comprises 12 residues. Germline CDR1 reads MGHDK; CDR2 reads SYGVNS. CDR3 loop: CASRRGNYEQYF. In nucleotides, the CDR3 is TGTGCCAGCAGAAGGGGTAACTACGAGCAGTACTTC.

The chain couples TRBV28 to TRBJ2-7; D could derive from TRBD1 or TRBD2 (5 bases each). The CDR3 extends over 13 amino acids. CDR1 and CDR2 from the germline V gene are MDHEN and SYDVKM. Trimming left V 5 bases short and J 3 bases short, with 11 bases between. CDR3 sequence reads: CASSRDGLYEQYF. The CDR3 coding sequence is TGTGCCAGCAGTCGGGACGGACTCTACGAGCAGTACTTC.